This TCR beta chain derives from a study of long-term antiretroviral therapy in people with HIV. Study results and limitations: Drawn between about 2004 and 2018, the blood was possibly obtained under older ART regimens.

To note about this clone: No antigen is known for it.

immunoSEQ v3.0 was run at survey level. Repertoires were generated with immunoSEQ multiplex PCR, while TCRdb's copy carries only in-frame clones and drops some. The repertoire holds approximately 28,000 clones, 87% seen once, with about 0.93% in the top ten. This material consisted of unsorted PBMCs, taken 2 years after starting antiretroviral therapy. The receptor's source is a man aged 50 to 59 with HIV.

The CDR3 DNA is TGTGCCAGCAGCCTCCGCAGCGGGGGCGGGGAGACCCAGTACTTC. Amino acids: CASSLRSGGGETQYF. The V call is TRBV25-1, the J call TRBJ2-5; 8 positions agree with TRBD2. The germline gives CDR1 MGHDK, CDR2 SYGVNS. The CDR3 runs 15 residues. With 6 bases clipped from V and 5 bases from J, the junction kept 11 bases outside the gene matches.